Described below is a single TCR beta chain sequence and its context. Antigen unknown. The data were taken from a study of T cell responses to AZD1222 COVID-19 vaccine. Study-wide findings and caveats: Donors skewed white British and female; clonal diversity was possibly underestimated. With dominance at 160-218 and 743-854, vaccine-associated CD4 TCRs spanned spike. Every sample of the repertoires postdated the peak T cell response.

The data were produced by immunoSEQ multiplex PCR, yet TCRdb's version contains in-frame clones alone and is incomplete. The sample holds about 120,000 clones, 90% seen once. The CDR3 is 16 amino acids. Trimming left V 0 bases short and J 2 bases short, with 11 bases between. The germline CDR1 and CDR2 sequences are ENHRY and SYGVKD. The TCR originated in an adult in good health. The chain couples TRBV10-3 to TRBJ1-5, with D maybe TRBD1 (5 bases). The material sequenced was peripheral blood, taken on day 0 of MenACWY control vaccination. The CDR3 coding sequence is TGTGCCATCAGTGAGTCGGGGGAAGGTGGCAATCAGCCCCAGCATTTT. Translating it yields CAISESGEGGNQPQHF.